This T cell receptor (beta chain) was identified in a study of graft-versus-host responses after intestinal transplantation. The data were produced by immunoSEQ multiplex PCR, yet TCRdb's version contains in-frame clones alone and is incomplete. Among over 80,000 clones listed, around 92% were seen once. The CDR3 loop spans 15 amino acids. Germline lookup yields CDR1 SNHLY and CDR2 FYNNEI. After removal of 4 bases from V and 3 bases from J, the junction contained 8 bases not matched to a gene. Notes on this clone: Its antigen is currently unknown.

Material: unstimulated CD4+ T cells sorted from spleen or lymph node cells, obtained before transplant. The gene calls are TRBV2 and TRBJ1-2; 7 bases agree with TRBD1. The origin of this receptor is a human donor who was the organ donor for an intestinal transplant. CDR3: CASSGLQGLDYGYTF. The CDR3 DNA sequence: TGTGCCAGCAGTGGCCTACAGGGGCTGGACTATGGCTACACCTTC. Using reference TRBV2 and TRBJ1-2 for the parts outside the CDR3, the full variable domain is EPEVTQTPSHQVTQMGQEVILRCVPISNHLYFYWYRQILGQKVEFLVSFYNNEISEKSEIFDDQFSVERPDGSNFTLKIRSTKLEDSAMYFCASSGLQGLDYGYTFGSGTRLTVV.